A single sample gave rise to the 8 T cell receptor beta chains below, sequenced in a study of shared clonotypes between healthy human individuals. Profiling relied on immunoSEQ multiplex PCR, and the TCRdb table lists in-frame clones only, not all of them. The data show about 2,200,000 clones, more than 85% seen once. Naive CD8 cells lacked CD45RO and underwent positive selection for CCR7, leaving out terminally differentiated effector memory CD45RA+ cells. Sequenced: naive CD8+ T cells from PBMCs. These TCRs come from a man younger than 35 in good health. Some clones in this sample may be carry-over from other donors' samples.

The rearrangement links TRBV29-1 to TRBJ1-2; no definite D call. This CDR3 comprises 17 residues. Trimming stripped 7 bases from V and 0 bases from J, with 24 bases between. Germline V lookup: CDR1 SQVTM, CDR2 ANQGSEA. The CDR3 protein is CSAHSQAGNQANYGYTF. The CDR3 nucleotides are TGCAGCGCCCACTCCCAGGCAGGAAACCAAGCTAACTATGGCTACACCTTC.

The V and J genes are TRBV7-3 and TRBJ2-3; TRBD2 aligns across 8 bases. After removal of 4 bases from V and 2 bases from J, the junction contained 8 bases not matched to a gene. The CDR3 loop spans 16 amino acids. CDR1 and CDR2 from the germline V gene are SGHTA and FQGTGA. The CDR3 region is CASSSREGRDTDTQYF. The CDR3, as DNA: TGTGCCAGCAGCTCCCGGGAGGGGCGCGACACAGATACGCAGTATTTT.

The CDR3 DNA reads as TGTGCCAGCAGCCCCGACCCAGGGAGCACAGATACGCAGTATTTT. Residues: CASSPDPGSTDTQYF. V is TRBV7-3 and J is TRBJ2-3, with D perhaps TRBD1 (5 bases). V shed 5 bases and J shed 0 bases, with 12 bases lying between them. Per the germline V gene, CDR1 is SGHTA and CDR2 is FQGTGA. The CDR3 is 15 amino acids.

The CDR3: CASSHDRDYYNEQFF. CDR3 nucleotide sequence: TGTGCCAGCAGCCATGACAGGGACTACTACAATGAGCAGTTCTTC. The chain carries TRBV5-4 and TRBJ2-1; D may match TRBD1 or TRBD2 (7 bases each). This CDR3 comprises 15 residues. V was shortened by 4 bases and J by 3 bases, with 14 bases between the two germline ends. Germline V gene lookup returns CDR1 SGHNT and CDR2 YYREEE (reference sequence). The whole variable domain, filled in from reference TRBV5-4 and TRBJ2-1, reads ETGVTQSPTHLIKTRGQQVTLRCSSQSGHNTVSWYQQALGQGPQFIFQYYREEENGRGNFPPRFSGLQFPNYSSELNVNALELDDSALYLCASSHDRDYYNEQFFGPGTRLTVL.

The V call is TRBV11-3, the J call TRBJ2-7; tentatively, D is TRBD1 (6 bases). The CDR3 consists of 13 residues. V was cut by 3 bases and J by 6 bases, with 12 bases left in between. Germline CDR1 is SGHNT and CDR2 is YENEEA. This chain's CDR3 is CASSFHRESEQYF. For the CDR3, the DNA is TGTGCCAGCAGCTTTCACAGGGAAAGCGAGCAGTACTTC.

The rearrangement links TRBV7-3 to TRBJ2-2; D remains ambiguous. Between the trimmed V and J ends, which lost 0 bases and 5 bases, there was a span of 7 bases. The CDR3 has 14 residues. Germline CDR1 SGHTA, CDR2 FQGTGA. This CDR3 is CASSLTSRTGELFF. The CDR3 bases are TGTGCCAGCAGCTTAACGTCAAGGACCGGGGAGCTGTTTTTT.

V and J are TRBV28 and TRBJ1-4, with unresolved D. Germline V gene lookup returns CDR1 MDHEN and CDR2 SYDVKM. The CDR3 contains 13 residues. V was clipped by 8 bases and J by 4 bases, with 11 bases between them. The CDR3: CASAPQVNEKLFF. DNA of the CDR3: TGTGCCAGCGCCCCGCAGGTTAATGAAAAACTGTTTTTT.

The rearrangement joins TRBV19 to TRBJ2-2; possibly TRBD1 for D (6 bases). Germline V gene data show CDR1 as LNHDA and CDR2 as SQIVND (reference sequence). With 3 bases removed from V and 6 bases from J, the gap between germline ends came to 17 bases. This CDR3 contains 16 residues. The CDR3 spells CASSIGQGSRAGELFF. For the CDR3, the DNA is TGTGCCAGTAGTATCGGCCAGGGGAGTCGTGCCGGGGAGCTGTTTTTT. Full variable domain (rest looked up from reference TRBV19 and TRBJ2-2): DGGITQSPKYLFRKEGQNVTLSCEQNLNHDAMYWYRQDPGQGLRLIYYSQIVNDFQKGDIAEGYSVSREKKESFPLTVTSAQKNPTAFYLCASSIGQGSRAGELFFGEGSRLTVL.